A single sample is the source of the 23 T cell receptor beta chains below, sequenced in a study of CD8 T cells in Susac syndrome. Random hexamers were used to reverse transcribe an amount of about 0.45 to 1 ug RNA. TCRdb passed the immunoSEQ multiplex PCR reads through MiXCR, listing each CDR3 protein once. The data show about 190,000 distinct CDR3 sequences, with 95% seen just once and about 0.15% held by the top ten. Specimen: CD8+ T cells from PBMCs. All receptors come from a human donor with Susac syndrome.

This chain connects TRBV7-9 to TRBJ1-6; maybe TRBD1 (5 bases). CDR3 length: 14 residues. V lost 5 bases and J lost 5, with 10 bases in between. Germline loops: CDR1 SEHNR, CDR2 FQNEAQ (reference sequence). The CDR3 region has the DNA TGTGCCAGCAGCCCCGGGGGAGATAATTCACCCCTCCACTTT. Amino acids: CASSPGGDNSPLHF. Using reference TRBV7-9 and TRBJ1-6 for the parts outside the CDR3, the full variable domain is DTGVSQNPRHKITKRGQNVTFRCDPISEHNRLYWYRQTLGQGPEFLTYFQNEAQLEKSRLLSDRFSAERPKGSFSTLEIQRTEQGDSAMYLCASSPGGDNSPLHFGNGTRLTVT.

This rearrangement joins TRBV29-1 to TRBJ1-2, with 8 bases lining up with TRBD1. This CDR3 is built from 14 residues. The germline V gene encodes CDR1 SQVTM and CDR2 ANQGSEA. V shed 3 bases and J 5 bases; nucleotides not matched to a gene: 8. This chain's CDR3 is CSVDSGQGSYGYTF. The DNA for the CDR3 is TGCAGCGTTGATTCAGGACAGGGATCGTATGGCTACACCTTC. The whole variable domain, remainder taken from reference TRBV29-1 and TRBJ1-2, is SAVISQKPSRDICQRGTSLTIQCQVDSQVTMMFWYRQQPGQSLTLIATANQGSEATYESGFVIDKFPISRPNLTFSTLTVSNMSPEDSSIYLCSVDSGQGSYGYTFGSGTRLTVV.

The chain couples TRBV28 to TRBJ1-1, with D unclear. This CDR3 contains 13 residues. V gave up 7 bases and J gave up 3 bases, with 12 bases separating them. Germline V lookup: CDR1 MDHEN, CDR2 SYDVKM. This CDR3 reads CASIVVGDTEAFF. The CDR3 DNA follows: TGTGCCAGCATAGTTGTCGGGGACACTGAAGCTTTCTTT.

The V gene is TRBV2, the J gene TRBJ1-1; 7 bases line up with TRBD1. The V and J ends lost 7 bases and 4 bases, in that order; junction bases with no gene match: 6. This CDR3 contains 13 residues. CDR1 is SNHLY, CDR2 FYNNEI, per germline. The CDR3 loop reads CASTDRETTEAFF. In DNA, the CDR3 is TGTGCCAGCACCGACAGGGAGACCACTGAAGCTTTCTTT.

This chain connects TRBV9 to TRBJ2-7, with no clear D. Per germline, CDR1 SGDLS and CDR2 YYNGEE. This CDR3 contains 15 residues. The ends were cut back, 0 bases at V and 1 base at J, with 11 bases in the middle. CDR3 DNA: TGTGCCAGCAGCGTAGGGGTGGCAGCTTCCTACGAGCAGTACTTC. Its translation is CASSVGVAASYEQYF.

The chain employs TRBV11-2 and TRBJ1-1; D is possibly TRBD1 (6 bases). CDR1 SGHAT and CDR2 FQNNGV come from the germline V gene. The CDR3 runs 14 residues. Trimming took 2 bases from V and 4 from J, leaving 11 bases between them. The CDR3 bases are TGTGCCAGCAGCTTATTGGGGGGCACCACTGAAGCTTTCTTT. Translating gives CASSLLGGTTEAFF. Together with reference TRBV11-2 and TRBJ1-1, the CDR3 gives the full variable domain: EAGVAQSPRYKIIEKRQSVAFWCNPISGHATLYWYQQILGQGPKLLIQFQNNGVVDDSQLPKDRFSAERLKGVDSTLKIQPAKLEDSAVYLCASSLLGGTTEAFFGQGTRLTVV.

The chain carries TRBV12-5 and TRBJ1-2; D ambiguous. The CDR3 length is 13 residues. Trimming left V 4 bases short and J 6 bases short, with 12 bases between. From germline, CDR1 is LGHNT and CDR2 FRNRAP. Here the CDR3 reads CASGSYPGDGYTF. In nucleotides, the CDR3 is TGTGCTAGTGGTTCCTACCCAGGAGATGGCTACACCTTC. Full variable domain (outside the CDR3, taken from reference TRBV12-5 and TRBJ1-2): DARVTQTPRHKVTEMGQEVTMRCQPILGHNTVFWYRQTMMQGLELLAYFRNRAPLDDSGMPKDRFSAEMPDATLATLKIQPSEPRDSAVYFCASGSYPGDGYTFGSGTRLTVV.

The gene calls are TRBV7-9 and TRBJ2-3; 7 positions match TRBD1. The trim removed 1 base at V and 0 bases at J, leaving 4 bases unmatched. CDR3 length equals 16 residues. Germline values: CDR1 SEHNR, CDR2 FQNEAQ (reference sequence). The CDR3 sequence: CASSLGAGGSTDTQYF. The DNA for the CDR3 is TGTGCCAGCAGCTTAGGGGCAGGGGGAAGCACAGATACGCAGTATTTT.

CDR3 amino acids: CASSRIGGPLNTEAFF. The CDR3 nucleotides are TGTGCCAGCAGCCGAATAGGGGGGCCGCTGAACACTGAAGCTTTCTTT. The rearrangement links TRBV27 to TRBJ1-1, with a weak D call TRBD1 (6 bases). CDR3 length: 16 residues. Germline CDR1 is MNHEY and CDR2 is SMNVEV (reference sequence). Trimming removed 6 bases at V and 0 bases at J, with 17 bases between.

The chain is built from TRBV9 and TRBJ1-1; TRBD1 is a possible D gene (6 bases). The CDR3 is 16 residues long. The V gene's germline CDR1 is SGDLS and CDR2 YYNGEE. V dropped 0 bases and J dropped 5 bases, with 17 bases sitting between them. CDR3: CASSVEFASGETEAFF. CDR3 DNA sequence: TGTGCCAGCAGCGTAGAATTTGCTTCAGGGGAAACTGAAGCTTTCTTT. Full variable domain (outside the CDR3, taken from reference TRBV9 and TRBJ1-1): DSGVTQTPKHLITATGQRVTLRCSPRSGDLSVYWYQQSLDQGLQFLIQYYNGEERAKGNILERFSAQQFPDLHSELNLSSLELGDSALYFCASSVEFASGETEAFFGQGTRLTVV.

This rearrangement joins TRBV15 to TRBJ2-5; TRBD2 matches 9 bases. The CDR3 extends over 15 amino acids. V trimming: 1 base; J trimming: 2 bases; junction bases outside the gene matches: 2. Per the germline V gene, CDR1 is LNHNV and CDR2 is YYDKDF (reference sequence). The CDR3 spells CATSRASGDQETQYF. The CDR3 nucleotides read TGTGCCACCAGCAGAGCTAGCGGGGATCAAGAGACCCAGTACTTC.

The chain is built from TRBV29-1 and TRBJ1-1; D not resolved. There are 12 residues in the CDR3. CDR1 and CDR2 from the germline V gene are SQVTM and ANQGSEA. The V gene lost 0 bases and the J gene lost 4 bases, with 6 bases spanning the gap. Here the CDR3 reads CSVEEVGTEAFF. In nucleotides, the CDR3 is TGCAGCGTTGAAGAGGTGGGCACTGAAGCTTTCTTT.

J is TRBJ2-4 and V is TRBV20-1; the D call may be TRBD1 or TRBD2 (5 bases each). Germline-derived CDR1 and CDR2 are DFQATT and SNEGSKA (reference sequence). This CDR3 region has 13 residues. Trimming stripped 6 bases from V and 3 bases from J, with 12 bases between. CDR3 amino acids: CSAPGTNKNIQYF. The CDR3 nucleotides read TGCAGTGCGCCCGGGACCAACAAAAACATTCAGTACTTC.

This chain joins TRBV6-1 and TRBJ2-1; D is unresolved. This CDR3 region has 12 residues. Germline loops: CDR1 MNHNS, CDR2 SASEGT. V was pared by 2 bases and J by 15 bases, with 14 bases between. Written as DNA, the CDR3 is TGTGCCAGCAGTGAAAGGACCGACTTGGGGTTCTTC. This translates into CASSERTDLGFF.

The rearrangement joins TRBV20-1 to TRBJ2-2; 12 nucleotides align to TRBD2. Germline lookup yields CDR1 DFQATT and CDR2 SNEGSKA (reference sequence). Unmatched junction bases numbered 4, after V lost 3 bases and J lost 2 bases. The CDR3 has 16 amino acids. Here the CDR3 DNA reads TGCAGTGCTAGTCTAGCGGGAGGGCCCAACACCGGGGAGCTGTTTTTT. Amino acid sequence: CSASLAGGPNTGELFF.

This chain connects TRBV29-1 to TRBJ2-7; tentative D call: TRBD1 (5 bases). Trimming removed 7 bases from V and 2 bases from J, with 15 bases in between. Germline values: CDR1 SQVTM, CDR2 ANQGSEA. The CDR3 covers 13 residues. The CDR3 is CSAAAGRAYEQYF. The CDR3 DNA reads as TGCAGCGCCGCAGCAGGCAGGGCCTACGAGCAGTACTTC.

This sequence joins TRBV27 and TRBJ2-1; no clear D gene. Trimming shortened V by 3 bases and J by 8 bases, and 5 bases separated the two germline ends. Per the germline V gene, CDR1 is MNHEY and CDR2 is SMNVEV (reference sequence). The CDR3 covers 11 residues. The CDR3 DNA is TGTGCCAGCAGTTTCCGAGATGAGCAGTTCTTC. Residues: CASSFRDEQFF.

The CDR3 is CSAREGAPVNGYTF. CDR3 bases: TGCAGTGCTAGAGAGGGGGCGCCGGTGAATGGCTACACCTTC. The gene calls are TRBV20-1 and TRBJ1-2; D is possibly TRBD1 (6 bases). CDR1 DFQATT and CDR2 SNEGSKA come from the germline V gene (reference sequence). V was cut by 0 bases and J by 6 bases, with 14 bases left in between. The CDR3 has 14 residues.

This chain links TRBV6-2 or TRBV6-3 with TRBJ2-3, with 7 bases lining up with TRBD2. CDR1 and CDR2 (germline): MNHEY, SVGEGT. The ends lost 0 bases at V and 0 bases at J; junction bases unmatched: 3. The length of the CDR3 is 16 residues. Here the CDR3 reads CASSYSWRGSTDTQYF. Written as DNA, the CDR3 is TGTGCCAGCAGTTACTCTTGGCGGGGGAGCACAGATACGCAGTATTTT.

The gene calls are TRBV13 and TRBJ2-5, with D hard to call. The CDR3 contains 14 residues. V lost 5 bases to trimming and J lost 1 base, with 11 bases between them. CDR1 and CDR2 from the germline V gene are PRHDT and FYEKMQ (reference sequence). The CDR3 sequence is CASSQYTPQETQYF. In nucleotides, the CDR3 is TGTGCCAGCAGCCAATACACTCCCCAAGAGACCCAGTACTTC.

The chain is built from TRBV20-1 and TRBJ2-1; 10 nucleotides line up with TRBD2. Losses at the gene ends were 6 bases for V and 12 bases for J; bases not matched to a gene: 17. The CDR3 is 15 amino acids. The germline gives CDR1 DFQATT, CDR2 SNEGSKA (reference sequence). The CDR3 region is CSAPDFSGGQWSQFF. The CDR3 nucleotides read TGCAGTGCCCCTGACTTTAGCGGGGGGCAGTGGTCGCAGTTCTTC.

The genes are TRBV13 and TRBJ1-1; D uncertain. Per germline, CDR1 PRHDT and CDR2 FYEKMQ (reference sequence). Trimming took off 3 bases at V and 4 bases at J, with 12 bases between the two ends. CDR3 length equals 14 residues. In DNA form, the CDR3 reads TGTGCCAGCAGCTTCGGTGGGTCCGGCACTGAAGCTTTCTTT. Translated, it gives CASSFGGSGTEAFF. Looking up the rest from reference TRBV13 and TRBJ1-1 gives the full variable domain: AAGVIQSPRHLIKEKRETATLKCYPIPRHDTVYWYQQGPGQDPQFLISFYEKMQSDKGSIPDRFSAQQFSDYHSELNMSSLELGDSALYFCASSFGGSGTEAFFGQGTRLTVV.

The chain recombines TRBV9 with TRBJ2-5, with D perhaps matching TRBD2 (5 bases). Deletions cut 0 bases from V and 2 bases from J, with 11 bases between. This CDR3 is 15 amino acids long. Germline CDR1 reads SGDLS; CDR2 reads YYNGEE. The DNA for the CDR3 is TGTGCCAGCAGCGTAGCTAGTAGACTACAAGAGACCCAGTACTTC. Translated: CASSVASRLQETQYF.